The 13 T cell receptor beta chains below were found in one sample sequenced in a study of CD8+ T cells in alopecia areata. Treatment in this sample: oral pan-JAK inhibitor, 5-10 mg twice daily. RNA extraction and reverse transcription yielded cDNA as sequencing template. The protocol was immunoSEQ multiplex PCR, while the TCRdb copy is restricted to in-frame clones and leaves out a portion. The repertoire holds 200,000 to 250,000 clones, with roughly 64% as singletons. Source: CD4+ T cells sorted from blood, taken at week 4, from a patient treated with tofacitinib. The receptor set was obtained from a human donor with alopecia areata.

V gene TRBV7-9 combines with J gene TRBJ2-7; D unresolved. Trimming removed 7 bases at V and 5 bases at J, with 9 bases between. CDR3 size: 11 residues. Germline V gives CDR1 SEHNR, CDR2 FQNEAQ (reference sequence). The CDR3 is CASTPGNEQYF. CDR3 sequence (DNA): TGTGCCAGCACCCCTGGGAACGAGCAGTACTTC.

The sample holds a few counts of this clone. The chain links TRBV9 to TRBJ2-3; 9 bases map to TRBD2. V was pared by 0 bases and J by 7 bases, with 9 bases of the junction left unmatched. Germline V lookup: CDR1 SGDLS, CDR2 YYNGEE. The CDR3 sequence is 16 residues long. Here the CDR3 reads CASSVADSGGPYTQYF. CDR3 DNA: TGTGCCAGCAGCGTAGCCGATAGCGGGGGACCATATACGCAGTATTTT.

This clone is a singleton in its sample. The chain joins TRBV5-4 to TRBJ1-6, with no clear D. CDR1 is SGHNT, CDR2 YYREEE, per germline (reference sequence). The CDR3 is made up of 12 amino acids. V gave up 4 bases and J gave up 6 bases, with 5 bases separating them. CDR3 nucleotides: TGTGCCAGCAGCACCCCTAATTCACCCCTCCACTTT. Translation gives CASSTPNSPLHF.

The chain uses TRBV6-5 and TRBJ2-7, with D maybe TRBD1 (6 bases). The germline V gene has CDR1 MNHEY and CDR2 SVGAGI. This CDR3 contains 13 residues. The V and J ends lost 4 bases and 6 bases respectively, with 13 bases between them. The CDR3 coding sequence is TGTGCCAGCAGTTCTACAGGGTTCGGCGAGCAGTACTTC. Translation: CASSSTGFGEQYF.

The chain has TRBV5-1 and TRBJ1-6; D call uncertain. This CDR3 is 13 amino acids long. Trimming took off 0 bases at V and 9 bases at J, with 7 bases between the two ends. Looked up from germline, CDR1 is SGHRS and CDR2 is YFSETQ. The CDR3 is CASSLATASPLHF. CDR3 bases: TGCGCCAGCAGCTTGGCAACCGCTTCACCCCTCCACTTT.

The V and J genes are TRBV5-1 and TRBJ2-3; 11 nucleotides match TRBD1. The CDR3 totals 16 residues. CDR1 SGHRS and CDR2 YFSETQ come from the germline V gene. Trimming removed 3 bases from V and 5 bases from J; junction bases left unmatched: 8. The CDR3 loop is CASSSSDRGRRDTQYF. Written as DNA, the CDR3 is TGCGCCAGCAGCTCCTCGGACAGGGGGCGTCGAGATACGCAGTATTTT.

The CDR3 nucleotides read TGTGCCTGGAGTGTACTTAACAGTAATGAAAAACTGTTTTTT. It yields the protein CAWSVLNSNEKLFF. This chain joins TRBV30 and TRBJ1-4; D not certain. The V end was cut by 0 bases, the J end by 4 bases, with 9 bases between. This CDR3 spans 14 amino acids. Germline V gene lookup returns CDR1 GTSNPN and CDR2 SVGIG (reference sequence).

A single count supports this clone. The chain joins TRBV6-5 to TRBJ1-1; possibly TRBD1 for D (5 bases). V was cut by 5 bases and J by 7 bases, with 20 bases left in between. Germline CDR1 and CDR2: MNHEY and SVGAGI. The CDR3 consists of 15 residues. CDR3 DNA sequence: TGTGCCAGCAGTAAGGCAAAGGGACGGATCCATGAAGCTTTCTTT. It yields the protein CASSKAKGRIHEAFF.

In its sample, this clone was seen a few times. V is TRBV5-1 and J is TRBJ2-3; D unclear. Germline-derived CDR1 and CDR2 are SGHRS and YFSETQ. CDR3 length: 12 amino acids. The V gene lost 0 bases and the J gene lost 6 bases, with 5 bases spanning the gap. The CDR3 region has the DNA TGCGCCAGCAGCTTGGCCGGGGATACGCAGTATTTT. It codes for CASSLAGDTQYF.

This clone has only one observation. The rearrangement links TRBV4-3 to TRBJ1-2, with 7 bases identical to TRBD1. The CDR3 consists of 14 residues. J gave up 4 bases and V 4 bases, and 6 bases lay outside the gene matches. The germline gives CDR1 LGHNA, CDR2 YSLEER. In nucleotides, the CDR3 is TGCGCCAGCAGCCCTGAACAGGGGAGCTATGGCTACACCTTC. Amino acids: CASSPEQGSYGYTF.

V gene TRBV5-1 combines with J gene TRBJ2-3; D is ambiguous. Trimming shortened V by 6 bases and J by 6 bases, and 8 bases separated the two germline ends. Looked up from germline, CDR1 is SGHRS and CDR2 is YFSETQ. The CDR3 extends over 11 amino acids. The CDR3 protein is CASTQEDTQYF. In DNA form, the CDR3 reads TGCGCCAGCACCCAAGAGGATACGCAGTATTTT.

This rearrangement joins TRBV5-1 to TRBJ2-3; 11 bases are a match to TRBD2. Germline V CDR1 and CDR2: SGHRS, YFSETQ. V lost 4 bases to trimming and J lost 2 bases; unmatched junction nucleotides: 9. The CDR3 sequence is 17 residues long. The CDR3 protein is CASSGMISGGATDTQYF. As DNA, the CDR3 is TGCGCCAGCAGCGGAATGATTAGCGGGGGGGCCACAGATACGCAGTATTTT.

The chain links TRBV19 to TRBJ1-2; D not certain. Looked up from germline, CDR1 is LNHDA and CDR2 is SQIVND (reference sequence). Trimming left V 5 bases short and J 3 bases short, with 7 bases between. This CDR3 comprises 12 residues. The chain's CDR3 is CASSRDYYGYTF. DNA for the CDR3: TGTGCCAGTAGTCGTGATTACTATGGCTACACCTTC.